The T cell receptor (beta chain) under discussion was sequenced for a study of type 1 regulatory T cells. Overall study: T-allo10 is a Tr1-enriched, alloantigen-specific CD4 T cell product made in vitro. Findings and caveats of the study: Tr1 cells had a more restricted TCR repertoire than non-Tr1 cells.

TCRdb re-derived calls from the reads in MiXCR, one entry per CDR3 protein. The profile shows approximately 6,000 distinct CDR3 sequences, around a third of them singletons. This clonotype occurred many times. Its antigen is as yet unknown. The CDR3 is 15 residues long. Deletions cut 6 bases from V and 6 bases from J, with 18 bases between. The sample taken for sequencing was cultured type 1 regulatory T (Tr1) cells, either the whole culture or a sorted fraction (not recorded which). The sequence derives from a human donor in good health. V gene TRBV12-3 or TRBV12-4 combines with J gene TRBJ2-1; D remains ambiguous. In nucleotides, the CDR3 is TGTGCCAGCAGGCTGGGTGGTGGGATCGGCAATGAGCAGTTCTTC. Translated: CASRLGGGIGNEQFF.